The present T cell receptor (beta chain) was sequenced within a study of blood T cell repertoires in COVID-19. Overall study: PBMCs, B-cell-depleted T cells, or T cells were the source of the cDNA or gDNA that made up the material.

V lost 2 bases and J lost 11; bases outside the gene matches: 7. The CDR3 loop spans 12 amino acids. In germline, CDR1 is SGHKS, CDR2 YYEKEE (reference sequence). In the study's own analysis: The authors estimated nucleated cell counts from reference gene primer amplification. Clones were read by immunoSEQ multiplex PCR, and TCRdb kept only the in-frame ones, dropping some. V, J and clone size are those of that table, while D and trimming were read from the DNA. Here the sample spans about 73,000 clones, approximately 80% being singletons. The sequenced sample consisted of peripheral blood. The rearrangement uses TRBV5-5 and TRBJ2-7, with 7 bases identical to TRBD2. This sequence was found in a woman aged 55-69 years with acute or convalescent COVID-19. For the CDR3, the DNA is TGTGCCAGCAGCTTTTGGGGAGGGGAGAAGTACTTC. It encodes CASSFWGGEKYF.